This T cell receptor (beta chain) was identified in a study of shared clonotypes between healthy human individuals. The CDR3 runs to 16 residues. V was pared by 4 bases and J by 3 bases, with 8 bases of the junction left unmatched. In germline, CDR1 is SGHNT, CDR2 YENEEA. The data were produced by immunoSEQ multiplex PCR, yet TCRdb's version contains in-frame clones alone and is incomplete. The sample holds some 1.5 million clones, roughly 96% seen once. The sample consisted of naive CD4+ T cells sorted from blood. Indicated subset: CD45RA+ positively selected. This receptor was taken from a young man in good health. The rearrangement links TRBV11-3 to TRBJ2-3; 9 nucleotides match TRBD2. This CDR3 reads CASSYSLAGETDTQYF. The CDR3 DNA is TGTGCCAGCAGCTACAGTTTAGCGGGAGAGACAGATACGCAGTATTTT.